This T cell receptor (beta chain) was found in a study of OX40 agonist ivuxolimab in advanced cancers. Repertoires were generated with immunoSEQ multiplex PCR, while TCRdb's copy carries only in-frame clones and drops some. The profile covers about 26,000 clones, with about 70% appearing a single time and about 15% taken by the ten largest. This clone was recorded a few times. This CDR3 is 15 amino acids long. CDR1 and CDR2 from the germline V gene are SGHRS and YFSETQ. Trimming at V came to 5 bases and at J to 5 bases, leaving 9 bases not matched to a gene. The clonotype originates from an adult with an advanced solid tumor such as melanoma, head and neck, liver or kidney cancer. V usage is TRBV5-1 and J usage is TRBJ1-1, with TRBD1 matching over 10 bases. Specimen: CD4+ or CD8+ T cells sorted from blood, collected in a trial of the OX40 agonist ivuxolimab. CDR3 DNA sequence: TGCGCCAGCAGGCGTGACGGGACAGGGGATACTGAAGCTTTCTTT. Amino acids: CASRRDGTGDTEAFF.